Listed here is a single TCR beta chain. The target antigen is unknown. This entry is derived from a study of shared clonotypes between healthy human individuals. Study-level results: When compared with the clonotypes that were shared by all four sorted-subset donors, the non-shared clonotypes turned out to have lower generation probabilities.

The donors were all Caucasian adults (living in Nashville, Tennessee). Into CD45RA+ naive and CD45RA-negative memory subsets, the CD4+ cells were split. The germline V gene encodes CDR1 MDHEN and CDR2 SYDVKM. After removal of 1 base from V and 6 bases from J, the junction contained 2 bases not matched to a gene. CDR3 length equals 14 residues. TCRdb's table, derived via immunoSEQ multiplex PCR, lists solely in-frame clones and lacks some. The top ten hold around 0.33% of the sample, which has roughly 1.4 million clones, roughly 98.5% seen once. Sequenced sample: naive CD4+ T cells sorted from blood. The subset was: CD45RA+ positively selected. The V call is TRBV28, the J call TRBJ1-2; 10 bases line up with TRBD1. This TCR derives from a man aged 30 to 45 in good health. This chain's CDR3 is CASSLLGTGDGYTF. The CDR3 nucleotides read TGTGCCAGCAGTTTATTAGGGACAGGGGATGGCTACACCTTC.